The text below deals with one T cell receptor (beta chain). Clones were sequenced by immunoSEQ multiplex PCR, and TCRdb holds only the in-frame ones, with some missing. The sample has 300,000 or so clones, about 86% seen once. This sample is part of a study of blood T cell repertoires in COVID-19. Study information: Samples came from the United States, Italy and Spain, spanning acute and convalescent COVID-19.

Between the trimmed V and J ends, which lost 1 base and 6 bases, there was a span of 8 bases. There are 13 residues in the CDR3. J is TRBJ2-3 and V is TRBV12-3 or TRBV12-4; D remains unclear. What was sequenced was peripheral blood. The clonotype comes from a woman between 45 and 60 years old with acute or convalescent COVID-19. CDR3 protein: CASSLGYTDTQYF. CDR3 DNA sequence: TGTGCCAGCAGTTTAGGGTACACGGATACGCAGTATTTT.